The entry below gives a single T cell receptor beta chain sequence along with its context. The source of the sample is a study of T-cell memory formation after mild COVID-19. For the study at large: For the most part, TCR clusters were specific to one donor.

Each CDR3 protein is one row after TCRdb ran MiXCR on the 5' RACE reads. The sample records 450,000 to 650,000 distinct CDR3 sequences, about 20% being singletons. The V and J ends lost 4 bases and 6 bases respectively, with 13 bases between them. From germline, CDR1 is SGHVS and CDR2 FQNEAQ. This CDR3 is built from 14 residues. The rearrangement links TRBV7-8 to TRBJ2-1, with D perhaps TRBD2 (6 bases). Source material: PBMCs or a T cell subset sorted from them (not recorded which). The sequence came from an adult woman who had mild COVID-19 (a few samples of this study predate the infection). Cell type and time point are not known. CDR3 DNA: TGTGCCAGCAGCTCTACGGACTATTCCAATGAGCAGTTCTTC. Protein sequence: CASSSTDYSNEQFF.